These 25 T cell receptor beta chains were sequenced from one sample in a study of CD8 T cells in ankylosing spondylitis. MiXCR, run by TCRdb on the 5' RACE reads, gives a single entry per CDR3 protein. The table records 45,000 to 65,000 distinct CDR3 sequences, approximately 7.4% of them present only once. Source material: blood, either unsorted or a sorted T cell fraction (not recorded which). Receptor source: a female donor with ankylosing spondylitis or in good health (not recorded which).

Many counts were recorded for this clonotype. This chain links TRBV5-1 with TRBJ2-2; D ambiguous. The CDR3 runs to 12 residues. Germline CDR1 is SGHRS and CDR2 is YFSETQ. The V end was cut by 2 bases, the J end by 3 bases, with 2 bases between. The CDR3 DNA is TGCGCCAGCAGCTTATACACCGGGGAGCTGTTTTTT. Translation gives CASSLYTGELFF.

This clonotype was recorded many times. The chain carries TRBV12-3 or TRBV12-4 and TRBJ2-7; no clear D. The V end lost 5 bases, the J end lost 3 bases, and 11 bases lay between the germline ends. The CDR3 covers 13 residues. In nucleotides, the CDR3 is TGTGCCAGCAGTCTGGCTGCAGGCTACGAGCAGTACGTC. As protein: CASSLAAGYEQYV.

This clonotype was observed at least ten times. CDR3 in DNA: TGTGCCAGCAGCCGTGGACAGGCTATACGAGATACGCAGTATTTT. This translates into CASSRGQAIRDTQYF. This sequence joins TRBV11-3 and TRBJ2-3; 7 bases align to TRBD1. There are 15 residues in the CDR3. Germline V lookup: CDR1 SGHNT, CDR2 YENEEA. The V and J ends lost 5 bases and 5 bases, in that order; junction bases with no gene match: 10. The full variable domain, rest sourced from reference TRBV11-3 and TRBJ2-3, is EAGVVQSPRYKIIEKKQPVAFWCNPISGHNTLYWYLQNLGQGPELLIRYENEEAVDDSQLPKDRFSAERLKGVDSTLKIQPAELGDSAVYLCASSRGQAIRDTQYFGPGTRLTVL.

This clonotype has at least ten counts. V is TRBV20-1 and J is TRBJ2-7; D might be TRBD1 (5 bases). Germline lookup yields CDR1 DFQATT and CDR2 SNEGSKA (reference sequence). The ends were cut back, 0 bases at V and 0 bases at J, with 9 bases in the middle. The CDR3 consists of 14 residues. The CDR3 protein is CSARDWQGSYEQYF. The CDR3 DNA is TGCAGTGCTAGAGATTGGCAGGGCTCCTACGAGCAGTACTTC.

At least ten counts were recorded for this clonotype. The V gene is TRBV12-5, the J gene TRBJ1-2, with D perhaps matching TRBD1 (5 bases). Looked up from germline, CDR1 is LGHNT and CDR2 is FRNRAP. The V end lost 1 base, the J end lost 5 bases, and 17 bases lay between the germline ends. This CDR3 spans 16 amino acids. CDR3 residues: CASGLAYTGDGYGYTF. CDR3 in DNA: TGTGCTAGTGGTTTGGCTTATACCGGGGACGGATATGGCTACACCTTC.

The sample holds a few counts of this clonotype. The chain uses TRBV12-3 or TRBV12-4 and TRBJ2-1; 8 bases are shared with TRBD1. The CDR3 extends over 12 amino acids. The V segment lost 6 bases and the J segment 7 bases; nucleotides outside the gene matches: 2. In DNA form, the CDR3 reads TGTGCCAGCAGAACAGGGGGAAATGAGCAGTTCTTC. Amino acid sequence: CASRTGGNEQFF.

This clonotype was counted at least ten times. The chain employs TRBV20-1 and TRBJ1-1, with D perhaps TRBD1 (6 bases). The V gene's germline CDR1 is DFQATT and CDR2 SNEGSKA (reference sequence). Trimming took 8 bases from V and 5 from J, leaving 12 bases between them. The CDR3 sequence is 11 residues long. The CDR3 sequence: CSRGGLTEAFF. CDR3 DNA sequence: TGCAGTCGCGGGGGGCTTACTGAAGCTTTCTTT.

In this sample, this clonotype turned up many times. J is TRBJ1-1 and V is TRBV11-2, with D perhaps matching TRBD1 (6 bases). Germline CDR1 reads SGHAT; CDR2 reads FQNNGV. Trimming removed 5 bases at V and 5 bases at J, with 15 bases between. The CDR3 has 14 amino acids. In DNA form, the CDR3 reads TGTGCCAGCAGCCCACAACAGGGCTGGACTGAAGCTTTCTTT. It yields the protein CASSPQQGWTEAFF.

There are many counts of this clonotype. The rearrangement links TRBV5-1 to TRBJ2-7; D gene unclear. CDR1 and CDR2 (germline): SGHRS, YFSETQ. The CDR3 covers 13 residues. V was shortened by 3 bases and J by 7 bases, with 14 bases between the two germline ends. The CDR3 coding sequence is TGCGCCAGCAGCTCCTTGCCGTCTGGGGAGCAGTACGTC. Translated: CASSSLPSGEQYV.

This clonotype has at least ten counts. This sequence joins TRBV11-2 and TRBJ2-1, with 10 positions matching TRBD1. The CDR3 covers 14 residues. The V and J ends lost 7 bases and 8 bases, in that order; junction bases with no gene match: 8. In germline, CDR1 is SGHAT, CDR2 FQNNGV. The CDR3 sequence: CASTPGQGFDEQFF. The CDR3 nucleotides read TGTGCCAGCACGCCGGGACAGGGGTTCGATGAGCAGTTCTTC. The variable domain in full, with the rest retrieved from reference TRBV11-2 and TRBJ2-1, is EAGVAQSPRYKIIEKRQSVAFWCNPISGHATLYWYQQILGQGPKLLIQFQNNGVVDDSQLPKDRFSAERLKGVDSTLKIQPAKLEDSAVYLCASTPGQGFDEQFFGPGTRLTVL.

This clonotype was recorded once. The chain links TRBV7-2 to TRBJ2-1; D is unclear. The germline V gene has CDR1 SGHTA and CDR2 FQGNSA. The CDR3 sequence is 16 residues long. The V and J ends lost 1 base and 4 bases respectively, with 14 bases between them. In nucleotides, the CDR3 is TGTGCCAGCAGCTTAGGGGGTGCGGCCCGATACAATGAGCAGTTCTTC. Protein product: CASSLGGAARYNEQFF.

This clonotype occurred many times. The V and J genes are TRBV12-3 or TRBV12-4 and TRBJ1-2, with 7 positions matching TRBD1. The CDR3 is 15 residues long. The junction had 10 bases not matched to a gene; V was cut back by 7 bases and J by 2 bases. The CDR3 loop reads CASTRTGIYNYGYTF. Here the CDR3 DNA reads TGTGCCAGCACCCGGACAGGAATCTACAACTATGGCTACACCTTC.

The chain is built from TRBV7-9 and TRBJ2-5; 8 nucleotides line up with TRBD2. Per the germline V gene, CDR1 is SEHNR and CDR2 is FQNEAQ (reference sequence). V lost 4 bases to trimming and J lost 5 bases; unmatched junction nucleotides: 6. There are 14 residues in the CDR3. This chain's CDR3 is CASSSRAGDETQYF. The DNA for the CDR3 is TGTGCCAGCAGCTCACGAGCGGGGGATGAGACCCAGTACTTC.

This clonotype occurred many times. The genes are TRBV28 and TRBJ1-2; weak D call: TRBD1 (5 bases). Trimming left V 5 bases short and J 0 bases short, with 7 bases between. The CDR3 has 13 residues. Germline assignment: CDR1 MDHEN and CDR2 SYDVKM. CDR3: CASSRTTNYGYTF. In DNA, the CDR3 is TGTGCCAGCAGTCGGACAACTAACTATGGCTACACCTTC.

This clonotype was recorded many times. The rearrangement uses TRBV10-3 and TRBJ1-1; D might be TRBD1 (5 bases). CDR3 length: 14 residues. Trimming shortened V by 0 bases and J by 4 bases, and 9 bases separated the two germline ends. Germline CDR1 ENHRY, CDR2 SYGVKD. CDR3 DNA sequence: TGTGCCATCAGTGAGTCGAGGGGTGTCACTGAAGCTTTCTTT. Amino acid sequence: CAISESRGVTEAFF.

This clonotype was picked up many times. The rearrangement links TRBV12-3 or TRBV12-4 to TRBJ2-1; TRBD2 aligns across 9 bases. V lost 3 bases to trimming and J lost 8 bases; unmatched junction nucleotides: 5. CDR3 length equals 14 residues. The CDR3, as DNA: TGTGCCAGCAGTTTTATAGCGGGGGTCCATGAGCAGTTCTTC. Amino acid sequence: CASSFIAGVHEQFF.

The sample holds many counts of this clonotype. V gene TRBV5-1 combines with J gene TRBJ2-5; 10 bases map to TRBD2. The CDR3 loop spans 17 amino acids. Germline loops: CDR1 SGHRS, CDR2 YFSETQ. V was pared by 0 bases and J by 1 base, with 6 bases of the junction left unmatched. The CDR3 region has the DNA TGCGCCAGCAGCTTGGTTCCTAGCGGGGGATCCCAAGAGACCCAGTACTTC. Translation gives CASSLVPSGGSQETQYF.

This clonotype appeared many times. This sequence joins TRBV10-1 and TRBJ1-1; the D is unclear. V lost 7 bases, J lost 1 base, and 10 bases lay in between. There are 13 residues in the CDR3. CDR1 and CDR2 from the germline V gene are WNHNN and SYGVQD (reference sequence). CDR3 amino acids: CASTDDKNTEAFF. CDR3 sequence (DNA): TGCGCCAGCACCGACGACAAGAACACTGAAGCTTTCTTT.

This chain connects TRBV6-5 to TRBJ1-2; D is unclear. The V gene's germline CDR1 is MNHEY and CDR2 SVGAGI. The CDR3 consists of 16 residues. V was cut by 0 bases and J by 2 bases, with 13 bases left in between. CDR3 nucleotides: TGTGCCAGCAGTTACTCAGGTTTTGGAGGGAACTATGGCTACACCTTC. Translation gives CASSYSGFGGNYGYTF.

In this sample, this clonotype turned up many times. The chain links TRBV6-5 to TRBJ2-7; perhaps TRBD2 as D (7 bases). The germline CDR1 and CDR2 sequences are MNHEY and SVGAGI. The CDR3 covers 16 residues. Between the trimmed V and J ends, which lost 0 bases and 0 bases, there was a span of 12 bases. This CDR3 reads CASSYSGGASSYEQYF. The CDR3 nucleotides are TGTGCCAGCAGTTACTCGGGGGGGGCTAGCTCCTACGAGCAGTACTTC.

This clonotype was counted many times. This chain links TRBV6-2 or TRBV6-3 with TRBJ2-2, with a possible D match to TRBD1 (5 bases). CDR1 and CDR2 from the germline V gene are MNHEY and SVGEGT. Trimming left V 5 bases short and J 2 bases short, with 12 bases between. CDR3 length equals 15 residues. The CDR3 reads CASSKTQGNTGELFF. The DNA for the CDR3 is TGTGCCAGCAGTAAAACCCAGGGAAACACCGGGGAGCTGTTTTTT.

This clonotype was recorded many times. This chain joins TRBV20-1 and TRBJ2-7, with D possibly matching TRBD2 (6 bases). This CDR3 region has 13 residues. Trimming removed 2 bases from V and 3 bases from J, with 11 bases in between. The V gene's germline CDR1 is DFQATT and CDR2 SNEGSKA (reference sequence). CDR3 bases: TGCAGTGCTAGAACTTGGGGGGACTACGAGCAGTACTTC. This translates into CSARTWGDYEQYF.

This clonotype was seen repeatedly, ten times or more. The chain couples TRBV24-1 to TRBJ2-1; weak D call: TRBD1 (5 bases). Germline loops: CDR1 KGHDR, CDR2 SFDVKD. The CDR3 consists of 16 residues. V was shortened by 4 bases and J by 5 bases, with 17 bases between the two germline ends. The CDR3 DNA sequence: TGTGCCACCAGTGACCCCGGCAGGGTAAAGCACAATGAGCAGTTCTTC. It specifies CATSDPGRVKHNEQFF.

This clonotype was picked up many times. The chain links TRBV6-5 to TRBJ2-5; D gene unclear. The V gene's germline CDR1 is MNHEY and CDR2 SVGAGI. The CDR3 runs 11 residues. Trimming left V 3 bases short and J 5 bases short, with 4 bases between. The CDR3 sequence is CASSYSETQYF. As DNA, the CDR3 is TGTGCCAGCAGTTATTCGGAGACCCAGTACTTC.

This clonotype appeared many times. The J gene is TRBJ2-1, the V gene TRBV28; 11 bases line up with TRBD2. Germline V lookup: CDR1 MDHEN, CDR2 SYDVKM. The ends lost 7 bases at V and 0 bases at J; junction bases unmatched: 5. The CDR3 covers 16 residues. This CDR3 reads CASISTSGDSYNEQFF. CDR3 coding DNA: TGTGCCAGCATCTCGACTAGCGGGGACTCCTACAATGAGCAGTTCTTC.